A single sample gave rise to the 6 T cell receptor beta chains below, sequenced in a study of T-cell reconstitution after alpha-beta-depleted transplantation in children. A TCRbeta library incorporating unique molecular identifiers was prepared. Each CDR3 protein gets one entry after TCRdb re-called the PCR reads with MiXCR. This table has about 460,000 distinct CDR3 sequences, approximately 10% appearing once. The sample consisted of PBMCs, mostly from graft donor cells, taken 180 days after TCRalphabeta/CD19-depleted stem cell transplant. The receptors originated from a female patient between 2 and 10 years old who had a stem cell transplant for aplastic anemia, so the T cells may come from the graft donor.

The chain joins TRBV12-3 or TRBV12-4 to TRBJ2-7; no firm D call. The CDR3 contains 12 residues. The V gene lost 3 bases and the J gene lost 5 bases, with 8 bases spanning the gap. The CDR3 protein is CASSFRRDEQYV. The DNA of the CDR3 is TGTGCCAGCAGTTTTCGTCGGGACGAGCAGTACGTC.

The chain uses TRBV6-5 and TRBJ2-6; TRBD2 matches at 7 bases. Germline values: CDR1 MNHEY, CDR2 SVGAGI. The junction had 1 base not matched to a gene; V was cut back by 1 base and J by 4 bases. There are 15 residues in the CDR3. The CDR3 spells CASSYWGGGANVLTF. CDR3 DNA sequence: TGTGCCAGCAGTTACTGGGGAGGGGGGGCCAACGTCCTGACTTTC.

V is TRBV4-3 and J is TRBJ2-7; TRBD2 aligns across 9 bases. V shed 4 bases, J shed 2 bases, and the junction held 12 bases outside the gene matches. CDR1 and CDR2 from the germline V gene are LGHNA and YSLEER. CDR3 length: 17 residues. CDR3 sequence (DNA): TGCGCCAGCAGCCCGAGAGGAGGTAGCGGGAGCGCCTACGAGCAGTACTTC. The encoded protein is CASSPRGGSGSAYEQYF.

This clonotype was observed a handful of times. The gene calls are TRBV6-2 or TRBV6-3 and TRBJ1-5, with a weak D call TRBD1 (6 bases). The germline V and J ends were trimmed by 5 bases and 4 bases, with 15 bases remaining between them. CDR3 length: 15 amino acids. Germline CDR1 MNHEY, CDR2 SVGEGT. This chain's CDR3 is CASSTTGLGNQPQHF. CDR3 coding DNA: TGTGCCAGCAGTACCACAGGGTTGGGGAATCAGCCCCAGCATTTT.

The table lists this clonotype with a few counts. The chain links TRBV5-1 to TRBJ2-1, with D perhaps TRBD1 (6 bases). The CDR3 length is 15 residues. Germline-derived CDR1 and CDR2 are SGHRS and YFSETQ. V lost 0 bases and J 7 bases, leaving 14 bases between the germline ends. CDR3 sequence: CASSLGGGWTNEQFF. CDR3 sequence (DNA): TGCGCCAGCAGCTTGGGTGGGGGCTGGACTAATGAGCAGTTCTTC. Looking up the rest from reference TRBV5-1 and TRBJ2-1 gives the full variable domain: KAGVTQTPRYLIKTRGQQVTLSCSPISGHRSVSWYQQTPGQGLQFLFEYFSETQRNKGNFPGRFSGRQFSNSRSEMNVSTLELGDSALYLCASSLGGGWTNEQFFGPGTRLTVL.

The J gene is TRBJ1-5, the V gene TRBV18; D is possibly TRBD1 (6 bases). The CDR3 is 16 amino acids. Deletions cut 1 base from V and 2 bases from J, with 12 bases between. CDR1 and CDR2 (germline): KGHSH, LQKENI. The CDR3 nucleotides are TGTGCCAGCTCACCACTCGACAGGAAAGGCAATCAGCCCCAGCATTTT. It is translated as CASSPLDRKGNQPQHF. Complete variable domain (other parts from reference TRBV18 and TRBJ1-5): NAGVMQNPRHLVRRRGQEARLRCSPMKGHSHVYWYRQLPEEGLKFMVYLQKENIIDESGMPKERFSAEFPKEGPSILRIQQVVRGDSAAYFCASSPLDRKGNQPQHFGDGTRLSIL.